The rows below give T cell receptor beta chains drawn from one sample of a study of blood T cell repertoires in COVID-19. Clones were sequenced by immunoSEQ multiplex PCR, and TCRdb holds only the in-frame ones, with some missing. The sample yields around 80,000 clones, 85% seen once. Sequenced sample: peripheral blood. The receptors stem from a man aged 45-60 years with COVID-19, enrolled during active disease. CDR3s include the opening cysteine and the closing phenylalanine or tryptophan. Fields, in order: V gene, J gene, clone size, D gene, CDR3 protein, CDR3 DNA. D genes are given only for firm matches. Clone size is stated in some rows and not others, as once, few, many or a class when expanded.

>TRBV27|TRBJ2-7|-|-
CASSLRREDPYEQYF
TGTGCCAGCAGTTTAAGGAGGGAGGACCCCTACGAGCAGTACTTC
>TRBV5-1|TRBJ2-3|few|TRBD2
CASSSGGDTDTQYF
TGCGCCAGCAGCTCCGGGGGGGACACAGATACGCAGTATTTT
>TRBV19|TRBJ1-2|-|TRBD1
CASNPGQGGYGYTF
TGTGCCAGTAACCCGGGACAGGGAGGCTATGGCTACACCTTC
>TRBV11-2|TRBJ2-1|once|TRBD2
CASSKSTSGRYNEQFF
TGTGCCAGCAGCAAATCGACTAGCGGGAGATACAATGAGCAGTTCTTC
>TRBV6-5|TRBJ1-5|-|-
CASSYRGGVGQPQHF
TGTGCCAGCAGTTACCGGGGGGGCGTAGGTCAGCCCCAGCATTTT
>TRBV7-9|TRBJ2-3|-|TRBD2
CASRSTSGSTDTQYF
TGTGCCAGCCGATCGACTAGCGGGAGTACAGATACGCAGTATTTT
>TRBV30|TRBJ2-2|-|-
CALRHNTGELFF
TGTGCCCTCCGACACAACACCGGGGAGCTGTTTTTT
>TRBV23-1|TRBJ2-5|-|-
CASSQSNRVGEETQYF
TGCGCCAGCAGTCAATCCAACAGGGTGGGAGAAGAGACCCAGTACTTC
>TRBV28|TRBJ2-7|-|TRBD1
CASSLGQVTYEQYF
TGTGCCAGCAGCTTGGGACAGGTGACCTACGAGCAGTACTTC
>TRBV18|TRBJ1-1|-|-
CASSPDTTTNTEAFF
TGTGCCAGCTCACCGGACACGACGACGAACACTGAAGCTTTCTTT
>TRBV9|TRBJ2-1|-|TRBD2
CASSRGLAANNEQFF
TGTGCCAGCAGTCGAGGACTAGCGGCCAACAATGAGCAGTTCTTC
>TRBV5-1|TRBJ1-2|-|-
CASLGWRYGYTF
TGCGCCAGCTTGGGGTGGAGGTATGGCTACACCTTC
>TRBV29-1|TRBJ2-3|-|TRBD2
CSVEDLALAGGTDTQYF
TGCAGCGTTGAAGACTTGGCGCTAGCGGGGGGCACAGATACGCAGTATTTT
>TRBV28|TRBJ1-5|-|TRBD1
CASRGAGTAYSNQPQHF
TGTGCCAGCAGGGGGGCCGGGACAGCATATAGCAATCAGCCCCAGCATTTT
>TRBV18|TRBJ1-3|-|-
CASSPNGSGNTIYF
TGTGCCAGCTCACCAAACGGCTCTGGAAACACCATATATTTT
>TRBV5-1|TRBJ1-1|-|-
CASSLVGEATEAFF
TGCGCCAGCAGCTTGGTGGGTGAGGCCACTGAAGCTTTCTTT
>TRBV29-1|TRBJ1-1|-|TRBD1
CSVEPGTGSTEAFF
TGCAGCGTGGAGCCCGGGACAGGGTCCACTGAAGCTTTCTTT
>TRBV30|TRBJ2-5|-|-
CAWSVRGETQYF
TGTGCCTGGAGTGTACGGGGGGAGACCCAGTACTTC
>TRBV19|TRBJ2-2|-|TRBD1
CASSPARQGGGELFF
TGTGCCAGTAGTCCTGCCAGACAGGGCGGCGGGGAGCTGTTTTTT
>TRBV11-2|TRBJ1-2|-|TRBD1
CASSLVQFGQGASGYTF
TGTGCCAGCAGCTTAGTCCAATTTGGACAGGGGGCGTCTGGCTACACCTTC
>TRBV28|TRBJ2-3|-|-
CASSSRQLSTDTQYF
TGTGCCAGCAGTTCCCGACAGCTTAGCACAGATACGCAGTATTTT
>TRBV7-9|TRBJ1-1|-|TRBD1
CASSHWGQRDTEAFF
TGTGCCAGCAGCCATTGGGGACAGAGGGACACTGAAGCTTTCTTT
>TRBV7-9|TRBJ1-1|-|-
CASSLGGDTEAFF
TGTGCCAGCAGCTTAGGGGGGGACACTGAAGCTTTCTTT
>TRBV19|TRBJ2-1|-|-
CASSRTLSSYNEQFF
TGTGCCAGTAGCCGCACCCTGAGCTCCTACAATGAGCAGTTCTTC
>TRBV6-5|TRBJ1-5|-|TRBD1
CASSQQGNQPQHF
TGTGCCAGCAGCCAACAGGGGAATCAGCCCCAGCATTTT
>TRBV30|TRBJ2-1|-|-
CAWSPSRGQFF
TGTGCCTGGAGCCCCTCTAGGGGGCAGTTCTTC